This TCR beta chain was profiled in a study of blood T cell repertoires in COVID-19. Looking at the study overall: The samples span acute and convalescent COVID-19 from the United States, Italy and Spain. PBMCs, B-cell-depleted T cells, or T cells provided the cDNA or gDNA that made up the material.

The CDR3 spans 15 residues. CDR1 is MNHEY and CDR2 is SMNVEV in the germline V gene (reference sequence). Germline trimming cut 3 bases from V and 7 bases from J; bases unmatched to any gene: 8. Original handling: Estimates of nucleated cell counts were drawn from the amplification of reference gene primers. The table came from immunoSEQ multiplex PCR; TCRdb's copy has only in-frame clones and leaves some out. D and trimming come from the DNA, and the V and J calls and clone size come from that table. Of approximately 96,000 clones listed, 90% to 95% are singletons. The chain has TRBV27 and TRBJ1-4; 7 nucleotides align to TRBD1. Input material: peripheral blood. The TCR sequence derives from a human donor with active COVID-19. The donor label of this sample is uncertain. The CDR3 DNA follows: TGTGCCAGCAGTTTGGCGAATGGACAGGTTGAAAAACTGTTTTTT. It specifies CASSLANGQVEKLFF.